This T cell receptor beta chain was profiled in a study of spatial heterogeneity in lung cancer. This clonotype was seen a few times. MiXCR, run by TCRdb on the 5' RACE reads, gives a single entry per CDR3 protein. Here the sample spans about 22,000 distinct CDR3 sequences, about 4.5% being singletons. Specified time point: sample taken at primary tumor resection. Tumor, nontumor lung or frozen PBMC supplied whole RNA, sequenced without sorting. The CDR3 sequence is 14 residues long. Germline CDR1 and CDR2: MDHEN and SYDVKM. Trimming left V 3 bases short and J 11 bases short, with 17 bases between. The V gene is TRBV28, the J gene TRBJ2-1; TRBD2 is a possible D gene (6 bases). This clonotype was sampled from a male donor with early-stage non-small cell lung cancer. This sample comprised PBMCs, obtained at surgery. The DNA for the CDR3 is TGTGCCAGCAGTTTGGGACTCCCGCTAGGGAAGCAGTTCTTC. Its protein is CASSLGLPLGKQFF.